This TCR beta chain was observed in a study of blood T cell repertoires in COVID-19. Study background: The United States, Italy and Spain provided the acute and convalescent COVID-19 samples. T cells, B-cell-depleted T cells, or PBMCs supplied cDNA or gDNA.

As processed by the authors: Estimation of nucleated cell counts relied on the amplification of reference gene primers. Measured with immunoSEQ multiplex PCR; TCRdb has only the in-frame clones, and not every one. V and J calls and clone size are as listed in that table; D and trimming were resolved from the DNA. The sample consists of some 240,000 clones, 82% of them appearing once. The length of the CDR3 is 21 residues. Trimming took 0 bases from V and 6 from J, leaving 31 bases between them. The germline V gene has CDR1 SGHRS and CDR2 YFSETQ. The sequenced material came from peripheral blood. The chain is built from TRBV5-1 and TRBJ2-1, with a possible D match to TRBD2 (5 bases). The source of this sequence is a woman between 55 and 75 years old with active or convalescent COVID-19. The CDR3 is CASSLARRIGQAGKDFNEQFF. The CDR3 DNA reads as TGCGCCAGCAGCTTGGCTAGACGTATTGGGCAGGCGGGTAAGGACTTCAATGAGCAGTTCTTC.